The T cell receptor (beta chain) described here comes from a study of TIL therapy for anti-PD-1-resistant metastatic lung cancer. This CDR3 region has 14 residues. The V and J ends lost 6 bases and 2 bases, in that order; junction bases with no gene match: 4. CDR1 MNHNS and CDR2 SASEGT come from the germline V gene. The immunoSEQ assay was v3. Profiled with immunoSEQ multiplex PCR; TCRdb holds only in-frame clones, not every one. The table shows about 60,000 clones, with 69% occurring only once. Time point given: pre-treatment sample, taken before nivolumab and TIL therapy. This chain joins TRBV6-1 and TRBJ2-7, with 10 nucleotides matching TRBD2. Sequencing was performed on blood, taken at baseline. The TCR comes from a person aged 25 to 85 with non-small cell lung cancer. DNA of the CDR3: TGTGCCAGCAGCGGACTAGCGGACCCCTACGAGCAGTACTTC. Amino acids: CASSGLADPYEQYF.